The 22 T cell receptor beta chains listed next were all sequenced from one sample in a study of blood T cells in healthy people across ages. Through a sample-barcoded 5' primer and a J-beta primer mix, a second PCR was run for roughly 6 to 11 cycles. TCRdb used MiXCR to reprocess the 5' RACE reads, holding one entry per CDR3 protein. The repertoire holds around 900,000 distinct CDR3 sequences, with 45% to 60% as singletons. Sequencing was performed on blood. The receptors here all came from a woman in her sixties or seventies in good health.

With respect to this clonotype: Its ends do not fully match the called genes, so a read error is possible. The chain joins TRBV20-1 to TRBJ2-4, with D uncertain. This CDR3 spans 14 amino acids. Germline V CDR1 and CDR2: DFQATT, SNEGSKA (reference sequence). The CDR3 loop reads CRARVSQAKNIQYF. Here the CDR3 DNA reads TGCAGAGCTAGAGTTAGCCAAGCCAAAAACATTCAGTACTTC.

The CDR3 region is CASSLELDVLAEQYF. The CDR3 region has the DNA TGTGCCAGCAGTTTGGAGTTAGATGTTCTCGCCGAGCAGTACTTC. The genes are TRBV27 and TRBJ2-4; D remains unclear. The J call is uncertain, as TRBJ2-7 better fits the DNA end. This CDR3 has 15 residues. Germline V gives CDR1 MNHEY, CDR2 SMNVEV (reference sequence).

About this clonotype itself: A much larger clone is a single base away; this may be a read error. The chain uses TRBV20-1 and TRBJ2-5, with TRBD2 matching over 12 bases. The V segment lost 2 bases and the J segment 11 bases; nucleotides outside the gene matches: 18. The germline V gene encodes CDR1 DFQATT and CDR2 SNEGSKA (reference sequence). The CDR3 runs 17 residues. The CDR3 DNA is TGCAGTGCTAGACCACAATGGTTGACTAGCGGGAGCGGTGAGCAGTACTTC. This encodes CSARPQWLTSGSGEQYF.

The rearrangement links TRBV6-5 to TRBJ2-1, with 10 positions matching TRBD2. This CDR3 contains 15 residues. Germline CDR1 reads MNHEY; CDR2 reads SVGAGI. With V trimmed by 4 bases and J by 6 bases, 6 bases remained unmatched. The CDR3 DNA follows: TGTGCCAGCAGTTCCCGGACTAGCGGAACCAATGAGCAGTTCTTC. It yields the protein CASSSRTSGTNEQFF.

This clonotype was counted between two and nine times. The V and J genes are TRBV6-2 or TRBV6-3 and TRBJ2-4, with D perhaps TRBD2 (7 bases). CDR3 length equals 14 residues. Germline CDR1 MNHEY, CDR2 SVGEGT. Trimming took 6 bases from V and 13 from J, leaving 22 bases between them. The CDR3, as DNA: TGTGCCAGCAGAGCCGGGACACCGGTCGGGGGGCAGTACTTC. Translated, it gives CASRAGTPVGGQYF.

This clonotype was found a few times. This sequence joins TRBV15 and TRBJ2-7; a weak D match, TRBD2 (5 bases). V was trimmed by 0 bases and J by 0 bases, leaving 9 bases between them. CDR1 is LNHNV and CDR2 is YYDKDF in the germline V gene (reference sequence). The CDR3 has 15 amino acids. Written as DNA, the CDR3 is TGTGCCACCAGCAGAGAGATAGCGTCCTCCTACGAGCAGTACTTC. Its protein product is CATSREIASSYEQYF.

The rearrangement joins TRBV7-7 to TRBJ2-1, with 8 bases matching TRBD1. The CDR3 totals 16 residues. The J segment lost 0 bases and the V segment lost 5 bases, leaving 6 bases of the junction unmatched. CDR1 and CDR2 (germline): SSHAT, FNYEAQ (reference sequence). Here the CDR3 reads CASSPGGAGSYNEQFF. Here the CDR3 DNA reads TGTGCCAGCAGCCCAGGGGGCGCGGGCTCCTACAATGAGCAGTTCTTC.

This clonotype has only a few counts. Here the CDR3 reads CATSAPGPQETQYF. CDR3 bases: TGTGCCACCAGTGCCCCGGGCCCCCAAGAGACCCAGTACTTC. This chain uses TRBV24-1 with TRBJ2-5; D is unclear. V lost 5 bases to trimming and J lost 1 base, with 10 bases between them. This CDR3 is built from 14 residues. Germline V gives CDR1 KGHDR, CDR2 SFDVKD.

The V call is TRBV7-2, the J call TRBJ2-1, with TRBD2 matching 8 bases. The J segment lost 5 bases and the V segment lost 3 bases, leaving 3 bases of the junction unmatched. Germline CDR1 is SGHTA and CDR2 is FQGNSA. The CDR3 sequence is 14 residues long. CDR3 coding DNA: TGTGCCAGCAGCTTTGGGACTAGTGACAATGAGCAGTTCTTC. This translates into CASSFGTSDNEQFF.

The CDR3 spells CSVDTGGSGEAFF. The CDR3 nucleotides are TGCAGCGTTGATACAGGGGGGTCCGGTGAAGCTTTCTTT. The V gene is TRBV29-1, the J gene TRBJ1-1; 8 nucleotides agree with TRBD1. The J segment lost 7 bases and the V segment lost 3 bases, leaving 7 bases of the junction unmatched. Germline V gene sequence: CDR1 SQVTM, CDR2 ANQGSEA. CDR3 length: 13 amino acids.

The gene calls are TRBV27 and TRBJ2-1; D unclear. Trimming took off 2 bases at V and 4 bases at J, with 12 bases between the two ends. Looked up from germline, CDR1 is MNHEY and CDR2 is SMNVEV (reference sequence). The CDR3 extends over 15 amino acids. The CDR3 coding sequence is TGTGCCAGCAGTTTAGCGGATAACCCTTACAATGAGCAGTTCTTC. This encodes CASSLADNPYNEQFF.

The CDR3, as DNA: TGCGCCAGCAGCTTGGATACGAGGGAGACCCAGTACTTC. Translation: CASSLDTRETQYF. The chain joins TRBV5-1 to TRBJ2-5; the D is unclear. This CDR3 contains 13 residues. Trimming pared 0 bases from V and 5 bases from J, leaving 8 bases between. The V gene's germline CDR1 is SGHRS and CDR2 YFSETQ. The whole variable domain, filled in from reference TRBV5-1 and TRBJ2-5, reads KAGVTQTPRYLIKTRGQQVTLSCSPISGHRSVSWYQQTPGQGLQFLFEYFSETQRNKGNFPGRFSGRQFSNSRSEMNVSTLELGDSALYLCASSLDTRETQYFGPGTRLLVL.

The CDR3 loop is CASSQGLREIETQYF. The CDR3 region has the DNA TGCGCCAGCAGCCAAGGTCTGCGGGAGATTGAGACCCAGTACTTC. The chain recombines TRBV4-1 with TRBJ2-7; 7 bases fit TRBD2. The J call is doubtful: the DNA matches TRBJ2-5 better. The CDR3 consists of 15 residues. CDR1 and CDR2 (germline): MGHRA, YSYEKL.

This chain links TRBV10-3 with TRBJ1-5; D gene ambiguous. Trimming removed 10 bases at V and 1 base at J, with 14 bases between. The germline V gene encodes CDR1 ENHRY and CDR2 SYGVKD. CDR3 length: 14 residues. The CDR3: CATADSFSNQPQHF. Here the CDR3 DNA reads TGTGCCACCGCCGACTCGTTCAGCAATCAGCCCCAGCATTTT.

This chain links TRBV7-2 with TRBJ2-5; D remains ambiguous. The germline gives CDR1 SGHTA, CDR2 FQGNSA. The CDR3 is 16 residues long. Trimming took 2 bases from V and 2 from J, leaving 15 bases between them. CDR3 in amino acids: CASSLYAGRVQETQYF. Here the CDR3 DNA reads TGTGCCAGCAGCTTATACGCAGGAAGGGTGCAAGAGACCCAGTACTTC.

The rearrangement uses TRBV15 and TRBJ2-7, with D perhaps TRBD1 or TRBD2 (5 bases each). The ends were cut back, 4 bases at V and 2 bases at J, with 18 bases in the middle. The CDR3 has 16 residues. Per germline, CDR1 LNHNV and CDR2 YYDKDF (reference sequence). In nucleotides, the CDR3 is TGTGCCACCAGCATCTTTGGGGCGCAGGGACCCTACGAGCAGTACTTC. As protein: CATSIFGAQGPYEQYF.

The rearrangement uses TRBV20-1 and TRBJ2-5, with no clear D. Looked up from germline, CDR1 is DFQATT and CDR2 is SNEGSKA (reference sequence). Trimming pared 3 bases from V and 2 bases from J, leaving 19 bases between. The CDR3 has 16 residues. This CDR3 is CSASSGALRLQETQYF. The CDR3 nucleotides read TGCAGTGCTAGTAGTGGCGCCCTAAGGCTTCAAGAGACCCAGTACTTC.

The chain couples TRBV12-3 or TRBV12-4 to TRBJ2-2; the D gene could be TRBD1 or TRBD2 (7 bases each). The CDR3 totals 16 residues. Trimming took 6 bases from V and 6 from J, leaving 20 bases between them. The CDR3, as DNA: TGTGCCAGCAGGCAACAGGGAGGGGGCTACTCCGGGGAGCTGTTTTTT. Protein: CASRQQGGGYSGELFF.

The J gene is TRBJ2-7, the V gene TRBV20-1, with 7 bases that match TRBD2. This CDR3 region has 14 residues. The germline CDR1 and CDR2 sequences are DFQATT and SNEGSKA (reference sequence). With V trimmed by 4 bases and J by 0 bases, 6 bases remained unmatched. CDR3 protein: CSAIREASSYEQYF. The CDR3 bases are TGCAGTGCTATTCGGGAGGCAAGCTCCTACGAGCAGTACTTC.

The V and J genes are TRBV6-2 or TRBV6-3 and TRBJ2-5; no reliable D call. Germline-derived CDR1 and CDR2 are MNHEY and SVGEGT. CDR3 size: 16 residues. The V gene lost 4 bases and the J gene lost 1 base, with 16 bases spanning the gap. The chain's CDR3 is CASSSSRSSFQETQYF. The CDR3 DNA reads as TGTGCCAGCAGTTCCTCGCGGAGTTCCTTCCAAGAGACCCAGTACTTC.

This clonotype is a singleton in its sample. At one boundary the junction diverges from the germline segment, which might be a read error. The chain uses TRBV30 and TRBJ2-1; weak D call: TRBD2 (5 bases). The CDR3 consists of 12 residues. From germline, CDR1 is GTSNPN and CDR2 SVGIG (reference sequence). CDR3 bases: TGTGCCGGGAGTGTTTGGCGAACGGAGCAGTTCTTC. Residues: CAGSVWRTEQFF.

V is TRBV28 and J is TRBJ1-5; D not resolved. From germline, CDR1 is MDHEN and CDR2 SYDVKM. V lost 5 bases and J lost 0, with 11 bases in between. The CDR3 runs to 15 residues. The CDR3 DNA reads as TGTGCCAGCAGTCATGAACCCTATAGCAATCAGCCCCAGCATTTT. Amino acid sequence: CASSHEPYSNQPQHF.